The 14 T cell receptor beta chains below come from one sample, sequenced in a study of T cell changes during pregnancy in multiple sclerosis. Only in-frame clones appear in the TCRdb table, and some are missing; sequencing was by immunoSEQ multiplex PCR. Of just over 65,000 clones listed, about 90% are singletons. The material was peripheral blood, obtained in the second trimester of pregnancy. These receptors were taken from a female donor with multiple sclerosis, enrolled in a pregnancy study.

The CDR3 here is CATWLAGGPKTQYF. The CDR3 coding sequence is TGTGCCACCTGGCTAGCGGGGGGGCCAAAGACCCAGTACTTC. The V call is TRBV15, the J call TRBJ2-5; 12 bases are shared with TRBD2. CDR1 is LNHNV, CDR2 YYDKDF, per germline (reference sequence). The V segment lost 8 bases and the J segment 6 bases; nucleotides outside the gene matches: 7. This CDR3 region has 14 residues. Full variable domain (outside the CDR3, taken from reference TRBV15 and TRBJ2-5): DAMVIQNPRYQVTQFGKPVTLSCSQTLNHNVMYWYQQKSSQAPKLLFHYYDKDFNNEADTPDNFQSRRPNTSFCFLDIRSPGLGDTAMYLCATWLAGGPKTQYFGPGTRLLVL.

The chain recombines TRBV6-5 with TRBJ2-5; D may be TRBD1 (5 bases). In germline, CDR1 is MNHEY, CDR2 SVGAGI. This CDR3 region has 16 residues. V was trimmed by 0 bases and J by 3 bases, leaving 14 bases between them. The chain's CDR3 is CASSYSGQGREETQYF. DNA of the CDR3: TGTGCCAGCAGTTACTCAGGGCAGGGCCGGGAAGAGACCCAGTACTTC.

This clone was observed a single time. The chain joins TRBV4-3 to TRBJ2-5; 9 bases agree with TRBD1. This CDR3 contains 18 residues. V trimming: 0 bases; J trimming: 2 bases; junction bases outside the gene matches: 10. Germline V gene lookup returns CDR1 LGHNA and CDR2 YSLEER. The CDR3 loop reads CASSQERTGAILQETQYF. Written as DNA, the CDR3 is TGCGCCAGCAGCCAAGAAAGGACAGGGGCCATATTACAAGAGACCCAGTACTTC.

This clone was observed a single time. V is TRBV14 and J is TRBJ2-3; 7 positions agree with TRBD2. Germline lookup yields CDR1 SGHDN and CDR2 FVKESK. V dropped 0 bases and J dropped 1; count of bases not matched to a gene: 7. The CDR3 is made up of 17 amino acids. CDR3 in amino acids: CASSQDLAGAGTDTQYF. In DNA, the CDR3 is TGTGCCAGCAGCCAAGATCTTGCGGGAGCGGGCACAGATACGCAGTATTTT.

V and J are TRBV15 and TRBJ1-1, with 7 bases matching TRBD1. V dropped 0 bases and J dropped 6; count of bases not matched to a gene: 7. Germline V gives CDR1 LNHNV, CDR2 YYDKDF (reference sequence). CDR3 length: 15 amino acids. CDR3: CATSRDREGAAEAFF. The CDR3 nucleotides are TGTGCCACCAGCAGAGATCGTGAGGGGGCTGCTGAAGCTTTCTTT.

The CDR3 protein is CASSPGGPSGANVLTF. The CDR3 bases are TGTGCCAGCAGTCCAGGGGGACCGTCTGGGGCCAACGTCCTGACTTTC. V is TRBV2 and J is TRBJ2-6, with 7 nucleotides matching TRBD1. Germline loops: CDR1 SNHLY, CDR2 FYNNEI. J lost 1 base, V lost 5 bases, and 5 bases had no gene match. The CDR3 sequence is 16 residues long.

This sequence joins TRBV20-1 and TRBJ2-1; 7 bases are a match to TRBD2. Germline-derived CDR1 and CDR2 are DFQATT and SNEGSKA (reference sequence). CDR3 length: 11 amino acids. In DNA, the CDR3 is TGCAGCCAAGAAAGACGGGACTATAAGTTCTTC. This encodes CSQERRDYKFF.

This clone was found once. The chain combines TRBV11-3 with TRBJ2-2, with D perhaps TRBD1 (6 bases). The CDR3 sequence is 15 residues long. V lost 1 base and J lost 3, with 9 bases in between. Germline CDR1 is SGHNT and CDR2 is YENEEA. CDR3: CASSLGQDYTGELFF. The CDR3 coding sequence is TGTGCCAGCAGCTTAGGACAGGACTACACCGGGGAGCTGTTTTTT.

This chain connects TRBV27 to TRBJ2-2; a weak D match, TRBD1 (6 bases). Trimming cost V 6 bases and J 2 bases, with 16 bases left between them. Per germline, CDR1 MNHEY and CDR2 SMNVEV (reference sequence). This CDR3 is built from 16 residues. The DNA of the CDR3 is TGTGCCAGCAGCCCGCGAGGACAGTTTAACACCGGGGAGCTGTTTTTT. Its protein is CASSPRGQFNTGELFF.

The rearrangement links TRBV6-1 to TRBJ2-7; 7 bases match TRBD2. The V gene end was trimmed by 0 bases and the J gene end by 4 bases; junction bases not matched to a gene: 12. This CDR3 region has 17 residues. Looked up from germline, CDR1 is MNHNS and CDR2 is SASEGT. CDR3 protein: CASSEALRERKRYEQYF. The CDR3 coding sequence is TGTGCCAGCAGTGAAGCCCTGCGGGAGAGAAAAAGGTACGAGCAGTACTTC.

The V and J genes are TRBV7-2 and TRBJ1-5; 9 positions agree with TRBD1. This CDR3 has 19 amino acids. With V trimmed by 2 bases and J by 6 bases, 17 bases remained unmatched. Looked up from germline, CDR1 is SGHTA and CDR2 is FQGNSA. The CDR3 reads CASSLYTTGGRVNGQPQHF. CDR3 in DNA: TGTGCCAGCAGCTTATACACGACAGGGGGAAGGGTAAATGGTCAGCCCCAGCATTTT.

The chain employs TRBV30 and TRBJ1-5; possible D gene TRBD1, 6 bases. The V gene's germline CDR1 is GTSNPN and CDR2 SVGIG (reference sequence). This CDR3 spans 13 amino acids. The ends were cut back, 3 bases at V and 7 bases at J, with 13 bases in the middle. DNA of the CDR3: TGTGCCTGGAGATCAGGGGTAGGGCAGCCCCAGCATTTT. Translation gives CAWRSGVGQPQHF.

This clone came up a few times. The V call is TRBV7-2, the J call TRBJ2-1; 9 bases agree with TRBD1. The CDR3 is 14 residues long. Germline CDR1 reads SGHTA; CDR2 reads FQGNSA. V dropped 5 bases and J dropped 8; count of bases not matched to a gene: 7. DNA of the CDR3: TGTGCCAGCAGCCGACAGGGGGGTTTTGATGAGCAGTTCTTC. Its translation is CASSRQGGFDEQFF.

The chain recombines TRBV9 with TRBJ2-3; D might be TRBD2 (5 bases). V lost 0 bases and J 2 bases, leaving 16 bases between the germline ends. Germline CDR1 and CDR2: SGDLS and YYNGEE. This CDR3 has 17 amino acids. The CDR3 sequence is CASSVDPPDGLTDTQYF. As DNA, the CDR3 is TGTGCCAGCAGCGTAGACCCCCCGGACGGACTCACAGATACGCAGTATTTT.